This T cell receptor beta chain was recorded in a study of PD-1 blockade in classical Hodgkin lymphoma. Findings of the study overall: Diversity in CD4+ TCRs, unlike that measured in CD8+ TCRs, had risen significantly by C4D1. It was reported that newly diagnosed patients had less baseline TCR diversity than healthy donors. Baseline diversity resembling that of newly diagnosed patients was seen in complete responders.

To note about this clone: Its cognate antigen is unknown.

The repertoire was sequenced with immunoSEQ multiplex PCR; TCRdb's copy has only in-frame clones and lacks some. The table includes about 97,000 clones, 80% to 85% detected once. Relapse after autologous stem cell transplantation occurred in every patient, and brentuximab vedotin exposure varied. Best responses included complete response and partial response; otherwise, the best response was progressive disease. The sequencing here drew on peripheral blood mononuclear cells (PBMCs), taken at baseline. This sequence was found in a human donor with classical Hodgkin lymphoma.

CDR3 in DNA: TGCAGCGTTGGGGGACAGGGAGGTATTGAGCAGTTCTTC. Amino acids: CSVGGQGGIEQFF. The chain carries TRBV29-1 and TRBJ2-1; TRBD1 matches 9 bases. Germline trimming cut 4 bases from V and 9 bases from J; bases unmatched to any gene: 7. The CDR3 extends over 13 amino acids. Germline loops: CDR1 SQVTM, CDR2 ANQGSEA.